This TCR beta chain appears in the sequencing data of a study of neurological immune-mediated disorders. Documented time point: longitudinal time-point 2. TCRdb reprocessed the 5' RACE reads with MiXCR, giving one entry per CDR3 protein. The sample consists of tens of thousands of distinct CDR3 sequences, about 5.6% of them appearing once. CDR3 size: 16 residues. Germline V gene data show CDR1 as SGHVS and CDR2 as FNYEAQ. With 2 bases removed from V and 0 bases from J, the gap between germline ends came to 11 bases. This clonotype has ten or more counts. Sequencing input: PBMCs. This TCR derives from a woman in her sixties or seventies with multiple sclerosis. The genes are TRBV7-6 and TRBJ1-3, with D maybe TRBD1 (6 bases). The CDR3 loop reads CASSLLVQGSGNTIYF. CDR3 DNA: TGTGCCAGCAGCTTACTGGTACAGGGCTCTGGAAACACCATATATTTT. The full variable domain, with the rest looked up from reference TRBV7-6 and TRBJ1-3, is GAGVSQSPRYKVTKRGQDVALRCDPISGHVSLYWYRQALGQGPEFLTYFNYEAQQDKSGLPNDRFSAERPEGSISTLTIQRTEQRDSAMYRCASSLLVQGSGNTIYFGEGSWLTVV.